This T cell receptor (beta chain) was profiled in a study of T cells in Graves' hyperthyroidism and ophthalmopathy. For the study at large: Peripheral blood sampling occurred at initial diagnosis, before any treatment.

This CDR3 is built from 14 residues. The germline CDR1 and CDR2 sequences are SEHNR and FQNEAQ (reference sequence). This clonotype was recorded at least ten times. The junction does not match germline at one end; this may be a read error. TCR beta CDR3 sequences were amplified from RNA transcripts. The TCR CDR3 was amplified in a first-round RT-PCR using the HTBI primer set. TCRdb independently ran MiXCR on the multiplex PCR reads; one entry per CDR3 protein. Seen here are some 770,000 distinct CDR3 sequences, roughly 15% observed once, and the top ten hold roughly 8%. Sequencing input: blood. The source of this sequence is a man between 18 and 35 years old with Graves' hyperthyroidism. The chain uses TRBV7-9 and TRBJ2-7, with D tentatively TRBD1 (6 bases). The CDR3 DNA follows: TGTGCCAGCATCGGGACGGACAGATCCTCCGAGCAGTACTTC. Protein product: CASIGTDRSSEQYF.